Presented here are 18 T cell receptor beta chains from one specimen sequenced in a study of CD8+CD57+ T cells in acquired aplastic anemia. Profiles of TCR beta VDJ and CDR3 were generated from a genomic DNA template. TCRdb analysed the reads with MiXCR anew, one entry per CDR3 protein. The sample includes approximately 270,000 distinct CDR3 sequences, around 60% seen only once; the top ten take 7% to 9%. Input material: sorted CD4+, CD8+, or CD8+CD57+ T cells (not recorded which) from PBMCs. All receptors come from a human donor with severe aplastic anemia or a healthy control (not recorded which).

This chain links TRBV5-8 with TRBJ2-3; 8 nucleotides match TRBD1. Germline V gene data show CDR1 as SGHTS and CDR2 as YDEGEE. The CDR3 has 14 amino acids. V lost 4 bases and J lost 4; bases outside the gene matches: 5. This chain's CDR3 is CASSGAGGADTQYF. As DNA, the CDR3 is TGTGCCAGCAGCGGGGCAGGGGGCGCAGATACGCAGTATTTT.

The chain combines TRBV29-1 with TRBJ2-7; TRBD2 matches 10 bases. The germline CDR1 and CDR2 sequences are SQVTM and ANQGSEA. The CDR3 sequence is 15 residues long. V trimming: 0 bases; J trimming: 1 base; junction bases outside the gene matches: 3. The CDR3 nucleotides read TGCAGCGTTGAAGATGGGACTAGCGAGTCCTACGAGCAGTACTTC. This sequence encodes CSVEDGTSESYEQYF.

This clonotype has more than one count but fewer than ten. The chain couples TRBV24-1 to TRBJ2-1; D is perhaps TRBD2 (6 bases). V lost 7 bases, J lost 0 bases, and 18 bases lay in between. The CDR3 loop spans 17 amino acids. Germline V gene data show CDR1 as KGHDR and CDR2 as SFDVKD. The DNA of the CDR3 is TGTGCCACCAGCGATCCAAGACCGACTAGCTCCTACAATGAGCAGTTCTTC. As protein: CATSDPRPTSSYNEQFF.

This clonotype was seen once. The rearrangement uses TRBV7-4 and TRBJ2-5; TRBD2 agrees at 7 bases. In germline, CDR1 is SGHVT, CDR2 SQSDAQ. The V gene end was trimmed by 2 bases and the J gene end by 5 bases; junction bases not matched to a gene: 5. The CDR3 has 14 amino acids. The CDR3 sequence is CASSLPAGRETQYF. In DNA, the CDR3 is TGTGCCAGCAGCTTACCAGCGGGGAGGGAGACCCAGTACTTC.

J is TRBJ2-6 and V is TRBV7-6; D gene uncertain. V was pared by 1 base and J by 4 bases, with 11 bases between. CDR3 length: 16 amino acids. Germline V gives CDR1 SGHVS, CDR2 FNYEAQ. In DNA form, the CDR3 reads TGTGCCAGCAGCTTAGATGTGGGTTGCGGGGCCAACGTCCTGACTTTC. Protein: CASSLDVGCGANVLTF.

This sequence joins TRBV15 and TRBJ1-5, with D tentatively TRBD1 (5 bases). CDR1 is LNHNV and CDR2 is YYDKDF in the germline V gene (reference sequence). Trimming took 5 bases from V and 3 from J, leaving 14 bases between them. The CDR3 is 15 residues long. CDR3 sequence: CATSREPGPNQPQHF. The CDR3 DNA follows: TGTGCCACCAGCCGCGAACCGGGACCCAATCAGCCCCAGCATTTT.

This clonotype was seen repeatedly, ten times or more. This chain connects TRBV7-9 to TRBJ1-2; D may be TRBD1 (5 bases). The V end lost 4 bases, the J end lost 3 bases, and 9 bases lay between the germline ends. Germline-derived CDR1 and CDR2 are SEHNR and FQNEAQ (reference sequence). The CDR3 covers 13 residues. CDR3 sequence: CASSSWGDYGYTF. The DNA of the CDR3 is TGTGCCAGCAGCTCTTGGGGGGACTATGGCTACACCTTC.

This clonotype was recorded at least ten times. The V call is TRBV12-3 or TRBV12-4, the J call TRBJ1-2; 10 bases align to TRBD1. The CDR3 length is 18 residues. The V and J ends lost 3 bases and 8 bases, in that order; junction bases with no gene match: 18. CDR3 DNA sequence: TGTGCCAGCAGTTTTAGACAGGGGGCTATTTCGGGGGATCGCGGCTACACCTTC. Translation: CASSFRQGAISGDRGYTF.

J is TRBJ2-3 and V is TRBV10-3; the D is unclear. V lost 4 bases to trimming and J lost 5 bases, with 13 bases between them. This CDR3 region has 14 residues. Per germline, CDR1 ENHRY and CDR2 SYGVKD. CDR3 sequence (DNA): TGTGCCATCAGTGGCTCTACCACGGGAGATACGCAGTATTTT. Protein product: CAISGSTTGDTQYF.

The table lists this clonotype with a few counts. This chain joins TRBV10-3 and TRBJ1-6, with TRBD1 matching over 11 bases. V was clipped by 6 bases and J by 8 bases; unmatched bases: 3. The CDR3 has 14 amino acids. Germline V gene data show CDR1 as ENHRY and CDR2 as SYGVKD. CDR3 DNA sequence: TGTGCCATCAGCCGGGGACAGGGGGATTCACCCCTCCACTTT. It codes for CAISRGQGDSPLHF.

This clonotype appeared many times. The chain is built from TRBV5-1 and TRBJ2-3, with D possibly being TRBD1 or TRBD2 (5 bases each). The CDR3 runs to 15 residues. Germline V gene lookup returns CDR1 SGHRS and CDR2 YFSETQ. Between the trimmed V and J ends, which lost 1 base and 2 bases, there was a span of 11 bases. CDR3: CASSLMRGATDTQYF. CDR3 coding DNA: TGCGCCAGCAGCTTGATGAGGGGCGCCACAGATACGCAGTATTTT. The whole variable domain, remainder taken from reference TRBV5-1 and TRBJ2-3, is KAGVTQTPRYLIKTRGQQVTLSCSPISGHRSVSWYQQTPGQGLQFLFEYFSETQRNKGNFPGRFSGRQFSNSRSEMNVSTLELGDSALYLCASSLMRGATDTQYFGPGTRLTVL.

V usage is TRBV30 and J usage is TRBJ1-3; D unresolved. Trimming left V 2 bases short and J 0 bases short, with 8 bases between. Per the germline V gene, CDR1 is GTSNPN and CDR2 is SVGIG (reference sequence). The CDR3 has 14 amino acids. The CDR3 reads CAWSMRSSGNTIYF. CDR3 bases: TGTGCCTGGAGTATGCGGTCCTCTGGAAACACCATATATTTT.

V gene TRBV7-2 combines with J gene TRBJ2-1; 8 bases are shared with TRBD1. The CDR3 extends over 14 amino acids. After removal of 5 bases from V and 10 bases from J, the junction contained 10 bases not matched to a gene. The V gene's germline CDR1 is SGHTA and CDR2 FQGNSA. The CDR3 here is CASSQDRAVKEQFF. The CDR3 DNA reads as TGTGCCAGCAGCCAGGACAGGGCGGTTAAGGAGCAGTTCTTC.

This chain connects TRBV7-9 to TRBJ1-6; no reliable D call. CDR3 length: 13 residues. V lost 3 bases and J lost 13, with 13 bases in between. Looked up from germline, CDR1 is SEHNR and CDR2 is FQNEAQ (reference sequence). CDR3 region: CASSLGFNQPLHF. The CDR3 nucleotides read TGTGCCAGCAGCTTGGGATTCAATCAGCCCCTCCACTTT.

The rearrangement uses TRBV24-1 and TRBJ1-2, with TRBD1 matching 8 bases. With 9 bases clipped from V and 3 bases from J, the junction kept 2 bases outside the gene matches. This CDR3 region has 12 residues. Germline V gives CDR1 KGHDR, CDR2 SFDVKD. The CDR3 region is CATQDRDYGYTF. For the CDR3, the DNA is TGTGCCACCCAGGACAGGGACTATGGCTACACCTTC.

J is TRBJ1-6 and V is TRBV20-1, with a possible D match to TRBD1 (5 bases). V dropped 6 bases and J dropped 7 bases, with 16 bases sitting between them. The CDR3 sequence is 14 residues long. CDR1 is DFQATT, CDR2 SNEGSKA, per germline (reference sequence). The CDR3 DNA follows: TGCAGTGCCCCTTGGGCAGGGAGGAATTCACCCCTCCACTTT. Translation gives CSAPWAGRNSPLHF.

In this sample, this clonotype turned up many times. V is TRBV2 and J is TRBJ1-4; perhaps TRBD1 as D (5 bases). Germline V gene sequence: CDR1 SNHLY, CDR2 FYNNEI. The CDR3 contains 15 residues. Trimming left V 3 bases short and J 7 bases short, with 15 bases between. The CDR3 DNA is TGTGCCAGCAGTGATACGGGGTCGGGGGGTGAAAAACTGTTTTTT. Its translation is CASSDTGSGGEKLFF. Filled out from reference TRBV2 and TRBJ1-4, the complete variable domain reads EPEVTQTPSHQVTQMGQEVILRCVPISNHLYFYWYRQILGQKVEFLVSFYNNEISEKSEIFDDQFSVERPDGSNFTLKIRSTKLEDSAMYFCASSDTGSGGEKLFFGSGTQLSVL.

In this sample, this clonotype turned up a few times. The chain combines TRBV5-1 with TRBJ2-7; weak D call: TRBD2 (6 bases). The CDR3 is 15 amino acids. Trimming stripped 4 bases from V and 0 bases from J, with 14 bases between. Germline CDR1 and CDR2: SGHRS and YFSETQ. In DNA, the CDR3 is TGCGCCAGCAGCCAGCTCCGGGGGAGCTCCTACGAGCAGTACTTC. Translation gives CASSQLRGSSYEQYF.